In this sample, the clone carrying this T cell receptor beta chain turned up a few times. The data stem from a study of blood T cell repertoires in COVID-19. Overall study: There were acute and convalescent COVID-19 samples, and they came from the United States, Italy and Spain.

Germline V gene data show CDR1 as PRHDT and CDR2 as FYEKMQ (reference sequence). This CDR3 region has 15 residues. V was clipped by 3 bases and J by 6 bases, with 15 bases between them. TCRdb's copy holds only in-frame clones and misses some; the assay was immunoSEQ multiplex PCR. Among tens of thousands of clones, roughly nine tenths were seen once, and the ten largest hold approximately 13%. The J gene is TRBJ1-3, the V gene TRBV13, with a tentative D call TRBD1 (5 bases). This clonotype was sampled from a man between 65 and 80 years old with active COVID-19. Sequencing input: peripheral blood. The CDR3 region has the DNA TGTGCCAGCAGCTTGGGGCAGGGCTTACCAAACACCATATATTTT. This gives the protein CASSLGQGLPNTIYF.